What follows describes a single TCR beta chain. These data belong to a study of shared clonotypes between healthy human individuals. Produced via immunoSEQ multiplex PCR; TCRdb's table is partial and in-frame only. This table has 2.3 million or so clones, over 90% appearing once. The V and J ends lost 2 bases and 4 bases, in that order; junction bases with no gene match: 3. CDR3 size: 15 residues. CDR1 and CDR2 (germline): SGHRS, YFSETQ. The receptor's source is a man aged 18-30 years in good health. Some clones in this sample may be carry-over from other donors' samples. The specimen was naive CD4+ T cells from PBMCs. As for subset: CD45RA+ positively selected. The chain combines TRBV5-1 with TRBJ2-3; TRBD2 matches 11 bases. The DNA for the CDR3 is TGCGCCAGCAGCTTTACTAGCGGGAGAGCAGATACGCAGTATTTT. It yields the protein CASSFTSGRADTQYF.